This T cell receptor beta chain was recovered during a study of T cells after yellow fever vaccination. TCRdb called the 5' RACE reads again in MiXCR, with one record for every CDR3 protein. In the table there are more than 25,000 distinct CDR3 sequences, 4.5% to 7% of which are singletons. Study-level points and caveats: Abundant clonotypes (contaminants from the bulk population) could be present in FACS-sorted repertoires.

Trimming took off 3 bases at V and 1 base at J, with 5 bases between the two ends. Germline CDR1 reads KGHDR; CDR2 reads SFDVKD. The CDR3 has 14 residues. This clonotype was counted many times. The chain recombines TRBV24-1 with TRBJ2-2; a possible D gene is TRBD2 (5 bases). The source was PBMCs, either bulk or a sorted T-cell subset (CD4+, CD8+, memory, or dextramer-sorted; not recorded which), collected 15 days after the yellow fever booster vaccination. This clonotype originated in a man aged 25 to 45 who received the YFV17D yellow fever vaccine. Here the CDR3 DNA reads TGTGCCACCAGTGATGCGGGGAACACCGGGGAGCTGTTTTTT. This codes for CATSDAGNTGELFF.